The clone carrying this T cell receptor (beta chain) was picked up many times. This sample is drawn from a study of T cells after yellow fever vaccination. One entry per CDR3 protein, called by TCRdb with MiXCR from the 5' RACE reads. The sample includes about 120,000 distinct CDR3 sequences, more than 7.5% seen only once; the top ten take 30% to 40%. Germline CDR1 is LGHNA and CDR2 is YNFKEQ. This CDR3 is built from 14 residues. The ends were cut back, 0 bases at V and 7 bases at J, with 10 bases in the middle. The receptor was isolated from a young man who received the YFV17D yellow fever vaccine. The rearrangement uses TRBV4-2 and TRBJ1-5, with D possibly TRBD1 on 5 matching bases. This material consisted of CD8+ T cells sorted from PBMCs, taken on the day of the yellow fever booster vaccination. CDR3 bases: TGTGCCAGCAGCCAAGAGTGGGGCGGCCAGCCCCAGCATTTT. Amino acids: CASSQEWGGQPQHF.